Listed below are T cell receptor beta chains from one sample, sequenced in a study of cytomegalovirus exposure and HLA in healthy donors. Only in-frame clones appear in the TCRdb table, and some are missing; sequencing was by immunoSEQ multiplex PCR. The data show some 130,000 clones, with 85% to 90% seen just once and 2.9% held by the top ten. Sample: PBMCs. The receptors were sampled from a man between 18 and 35 years old in good health and CMV-seronegative. The CDR3 runs from the conserved cysteine through the conserved F or W. The order of the fields is CDR3 protein, CDR3 DNA, clone size, J gene, D gene, V gene. The D gene is left open where the match is weak. A clone size is listed for some rows: how often the clone was seen (once, few, many), or a class if it is expanded.

cdr3_aa: CASSYSQGYGYTF; cdr3_nt: TGTGCCAGCAGTTACTCTCAGGGATATGGCTACACCTTC; clone_size: .; j_call: TRBJ1-2; d_call: .; v_call: TRBV6-5
cdr3_aa: CASSNLRTSNEKLFF; cdr3_nt: TGTGCCAGCAGTAATCTAAGGACATCTAATGAAAAACTGTTTTTT; clone_size: few; j_call: TRBJ1-4; d_call: .; v_call: TRBV6-5
cdr3_aa: CASSPTSGVGYEQYF; cdr3_nt: TGCGCCAGCAGCCCGACTAGCGGGGTAGGTTACGAGCAGTACTTC; clone_size: .; j_call: TRBJ2-7; d_call: TRBD2; v_call: TRBV4-3
cdr3_aa: CSVEDHSSYNEQFF; cdr3_nt: TGCAGCGTTGAAGATCATAGCTCCTACAATGAGCAGTTCTTC; clone_size: once; j_call: TRBJ2-1; d_call: .; v_call: TRBV29-1
cdr3_aa: CASSPSGGVVGYTF; cdr3_nt: TGTGCCAGCTCACCCTCGGGGGGAGTCGTTGGCTACACCTTC; clone_size: .; j_call: TRBJ1-2; d_call: .; v_call: TRBV18
cdr3_aa: CASSLGTANTEAFF; cdr3_nt: TGTGCCAGTAGTCTCGGGACAGCGAACACTGAAGCTTTCTTT; clone_size: .; j_call: TRBJ1-1; d_call: TRBD1; v_call: TRBV19
cdr3_aa: CASSEGTVGNTIYF; cdr3_nt: TGTGCCAGCAGCGAAGGGACAGTCGGAAACACCATATATTTT; clone_size: few; j_call: TRBJ1-3; d_call: TRBD1; v_call: TRBV9
cdr3_aa: CASNRVDNQPQHF; cdr3_nt: TGTGCCAGCAACAGGGTAGACAATCAGCCCCAGCATTTT; clone_size: .; j_call: TRBJ1-5; d_call: .; v_call: TRBV28
cdr3_aa: CASSTVDGGEGYTF; cdr3_nt: TGTGCCAGCAGCACTGTAGACGGCGGTGAGGGCTACACCTTC; clone_size: few; j_call: TRBJ1-2; d_call: .; v_call: TRBV5-5
cdr3_aa: CASSRPGLARKTGELFF; cdr3_nt: TGTGCCAGCAGTCGCCCGGGACTAGCAAGAAAAACCGGGGAGCTGTTTTTT; clone_size: .; j_call: TRBJ2-2; d_call: TRBD2; v_call: TRBV27
cdr3_aa: CASTLGTGNEQFF; cdr3_nt: TGTGCCAGCACCTTAGGGACAGGGAATGAGCAGTTCTTC; clone_size: many; j_call: TRBJ2-1; d_call: TRBD1; v_call: TRBV9
cdr3_aa: CASSELAGGPDTQYF; cdr3_nt: TGTGCCAGCAGTGAACTAGCGGGGGGGCCAGATACGCAGTATTTT; clone_size: many; j_call: TRBJ2-3; d_call: TRBD2; v_call: TRBV6-1
cdr3_aa: CASSSSGGVLEQYF; cdr3_nt: TGTGCCAGCAGTTCTAGCGGGGGGGTTCTCGAGCAGTACTTC; clone_size: .; j_call: TRBJ2-7; d_call: TRBD2; v_call: TRBV6-1
cdr3_aa: CASSMDGTYEQYF; cdr3_nt: TGTGCCAGCAGCATGGACGGGACCTACGAGCAGTACTTC; clone_size: .; j_call: TRBJ2-7; d_call: .; v_call: TRBV6-1
cdr3_aa: CASSISGSSSYEQYF; cdr3_nt: TGTGCCAGTAGTATATCAGGGTCGAGCTCCTACGAGCAGTACTTC; clone_size: .; j_call: TRBJ2-7; d_call: .; v_call: TRBV19
cdr3_aa: CASSPRGGRSGANVLTF; cdr3_nt: TGTGCCAGCAGCCCCCGTGGCGGCCGCTCTGGGGCCAACGTCCTGACTTTC; clone_size: once; j_call: TRBJ2-6; d_call: .; v_call: TRBV11-2
cdr3_aa: CATSPRRGPGEKLFF; cdr3_nt: TGTGCCACCAGCCCTCGGAGGGGGCCTGGGGAAAAACTGTTTTTT; clone_size: .; j_call: TRBJ1-4; d_call: TRBD1; v_call: TRBV15
cdr3_aa: CASTLLFSSDEQFF; cdr3_nt: TGTGCCAGTACACTGCTCTTCTCTAGCGATGAGCAGTTCTTC; clone_size: .; j_call: TRBJ2-1; d_call: .; v_call: TRBV19
cdr3_aa: CASSPPGLAGGGNEQFF; cdr3_nt: TGTGCCAGCTCACCACCAGGGCTAGCGGGAGGGGGCAATGAGCAGTTCTTC; clone_size: once; j_call: TRBJ2-1; d_call: TRBD2; v_call: TRBV18
cdr3_aa: CASSPQGDRPSGYSYEQYF; cdr3_nt: TGTGCCAGCTCACCACAGGGGGACAGGCCCAGTGGATACTCCTACGAGCAGTACTTC; clone_size: many; j_call: TRBJ2-7; d_call: TRBD1; v_call: TRBV18
cdr3_aa: CASSLAVRGGELFF; cdr3_nt: TGCGCCAGCAGCTTGGCCGTGCGAGGTGGGGAGCTGTTTTTT; clone_size: .; j_call: TRBJ2-2; d_call: .; v_call: TRBV5-1
cdr3_aa: CASSQEEGFEQFF; cdr3_nt: TGCGCCAGCAGCCAAGAGGAGGGTTTTGAGCAGTTCTTC; clone_size: once; j_call: TRBJ2-1; d_call: .; v_call: TRBV4-1
cdr3_aa: CASSPSRTGLPGELFF; cdr3_nt: TGTGCCAGCAGCCCCAGTCGGACTGGGTTGCCCGGGGAGCTGTTTTTT; clone_size: .; j_call: TRBJ2-2; d_call: .; v_call: TRBV5-6
cdr3_aa: CASRTGTITGELFF; cdr3_nt: TGCGCCAGCCGGACAGGGACAATTACCGGGGAGCTGTTTTTT; clone_size: .; j_call: TRBJ2-2; d_call: TRBD1; v_call: TRBV4-1
cdr3_aa: CATRDRPLSYEQYF; cdr3_nt: TGTGCCACCAGGGACAGGCCTCTCTCCTACGAGCAGTACTTC; clone_size: .; j_call: TRBJ2-7; d_call: TRBD1; v_call: TRBV6-1
cdr3_aa: CASSPSGSRAVLYNEQFF; cdr3_nt: TGTGCCAGCAGCCCATCGGGTTCCCGAGCGGTCCTCTACAATGAGCAGTTCTTC; clone_size: .; j_call: TRBJ2-1; d_call: .; v_call: TRBV7-9
cdr3_aa: CASSWTVRSNQPQHF; cdr3_nt: TGTGCCAGCAGCTGGACAGTGCGTAGCAATCAGCCCCAGCATTTT; clone_size: .; j_call: TRBJ1-5; d_call: .; v_call: TRBV7-8
cdr3_aa: CASSETGQGAGEQFF; cdr3_nt: TGTGCCAGCTCGGAGACGGGACAGGGGGCTGGTGAGCAGTTCTTC; clone_size: .; j_call: TRBJ2-1; d_call: TRBD1; v_call: TRBV11-2
cdr3_aa: CASMRDRTSYEQYF; cdr3_nt: TGTGCCAGTATGAGGGACAGGACCTCCTACGAGCAGTACTTC; clone_size: .; j_call: TRBJ2-7; d_call: TRBD1; v_call: TRBV19
cdr3_aa: CASSSDRGLGETQYF; cdr3_nt: TGTGCCAGCAGTTCGGACAGGGGGTTAGGGGAGACCCAGTACTTC; clone_size: .; j_call: TRBJ2-5; d_call: TRBD1; v_call: TRBV27
cdr3_aa: CAWSADPGLGFSEQYF; cdr3_nt: TGTGCCTGGAGTGCGGATCCGGGACTAGGATTCAGCGAGCAGTACTTC; clone_size: .; j_call: TRBJ2-7; d_call: TRBD2; v_call: TRBV30